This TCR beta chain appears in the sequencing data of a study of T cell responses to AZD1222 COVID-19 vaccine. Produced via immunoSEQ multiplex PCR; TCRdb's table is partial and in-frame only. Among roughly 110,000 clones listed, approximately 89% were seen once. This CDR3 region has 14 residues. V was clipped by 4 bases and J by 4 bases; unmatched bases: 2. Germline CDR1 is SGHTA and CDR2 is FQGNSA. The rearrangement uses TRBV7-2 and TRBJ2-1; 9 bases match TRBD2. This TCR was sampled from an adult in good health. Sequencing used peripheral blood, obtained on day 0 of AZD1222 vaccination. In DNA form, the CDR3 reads TGTGCCAGCAGCTCAGGACTAGCGTACAATGAGCAGTTCTTC. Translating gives CASSSGLAYNEQFF.